This TCR beta chain is drawn from a study of T cell responses to AZD1222 COVID-19 vaccine. For this clone: Its antigen is unidentified.

Points from the study as a whole: White British people made up most donors, females outnumbered males, and clonal diversity was possibly underestimated. Distributed over spike, vaccine-associated CD4 TCRs predominated at 160-218 and 743-854. Spike-specific TCR breadth and depth rose after two AZD1222 doses. As reported, nearly half of all spike-specific TCRs target variant regions that are unmutated.

Only in-frame clones appear in the TCRdb table, and some are missing; sequencing was by immunoSEQ multiplex PCR. The table has about 150,000 clones, 91% seen once; the top ten hold under 4%. The CDR3 is 13 residues long. Deletions cut 0 bases from V and 8 bases from J, with 11 bases between. Germline assignment: CDR1 SGHRS and CDR2 YFSETQ. The material sequenced was peripheral blood, taken 28 days after the second AZD1222 dose. The TCR originated in an adult who received the AZD1222 COVID-19 vaccine. The rearrangement uses TRBV5-1 and TRBJ1-2, with D possibly being TRBD1 (5 bases). DNA for the CDR3: TGCGCCAGCAGCTTGGTACCAGAGGGGGGCTACACCTTC. Protein sequence: CASSLVPEGGYTF.